Here is one T cell receptor beta chain with its context. Relative to the germline gene, one junction end is altered; a read error may explain this. This sample was included in a study of immune heterogeneity within non-small cell lung tumors. The template for each sample was 600 ng of genomic DNA, which had been extracted from bulk tumor tissue. During surgery, each primary tumor gave multiple biopsies spaced as far apart as possible. Before undergoing curative surgery, patients had newly diagnosed non-small cell lung cancer that was untreated. Germline V gene lookup returns CDR1 MNHNS and CDR2 SASEGT. The CDR3 consists of 16 residues. Multiplex PCR was performed with 32 V and 13 J primers, and it amplified TCR beta CDR3. TCRdb reprocessed the multiplex PCR reads via MiXCR and lists one record per CDR3 protein. The repertoire holds 4,500 to 7,000 distinct CDR3 sequences, with 22% as singletons.

This TCR derives from a man aged 55 to 70 with non-small cell lung cancer. The sample taken for sequencing was lung tumor tissue. The chain links TRBV6-1 to TRBJ2-2, with TRBD2 as a possible D gene (6 bases). The chain's CDR3 is CGIRTESGLNTGELLF. The CDR3 DNA follows: TGTGGCATCAGAACAGAATCGGGACTTAACACCGGGGAGCTGCTTTTT.